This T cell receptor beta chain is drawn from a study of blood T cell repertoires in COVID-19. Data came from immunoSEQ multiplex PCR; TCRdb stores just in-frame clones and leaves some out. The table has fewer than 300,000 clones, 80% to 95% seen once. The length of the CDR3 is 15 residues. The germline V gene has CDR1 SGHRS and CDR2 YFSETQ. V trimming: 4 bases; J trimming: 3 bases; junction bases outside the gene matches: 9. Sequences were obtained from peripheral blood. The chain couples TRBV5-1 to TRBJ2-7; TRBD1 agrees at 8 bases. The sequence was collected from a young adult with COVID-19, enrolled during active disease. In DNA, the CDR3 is TGCGCCAGCAGCCCGGGTGGGACAGGTCACTACGAGCAGTACTTC. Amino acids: CASSPGGTGHYEQYF.